Below, 17 T cell receptor beta chains from the same sample are listed, as sequenced in a study of CXCR3-negative and CXCR3-positive naive CD8 T cells. Preparation of TRB cDNA libraries relied on 5' RACE carrying UMI labels. TCRdb re-called the 5' RACE reads and catalogs CDR3 proteins one per entry, DNA excluded. The repertoire table contains over 70,000 distinct CDR3 sequences. Source material: naive CXCR3- CD8+ T cells from blood. Subset denoted: CD45RO-CCR7+CD27+CD95- naive CD8+ T cells lacking CXCR3 (TNR3-). These receptors were obtained from a human donor in good health. Some clones in this sample may be carry-over from other donors' samples.

This chain uses TRBV30 with TRBJ1-6. Germline V gene lookup returns CDR1 GTSNPN and CDR2 SVGIG (reference sequence). The CDR3 runs to 14 residues. The CDR3 sequence is CAWTEGLYNSPLHF.

V gene TRBV11-2 combines with J gene TRBJ2-2; TCRdb lists TRBD2, though no DNA is available to test this call. CDR1 is SGHAT and CDR2 is FQNNGV in the germline V gene. CDR3 length equals 16 residues. CDR3 region: CASRSRRARNPGELFF.

The chain combines TRBV7-9 with TRBJ2-7; the TCRdb call, TRBD1, lacks DNA for checking. The CDR3 loop spans 11 amino acids. From germline, CDR1 is SEHNR and CDR2 FQNEAQ (reference sequence). CDR3 residues: CASSPGQGQYF. Full variable domain (missing parts from reference TRBV7-9 and TRBJ2-7): DTGVSQNPRHKITKRGQNVTFRCDPISEHNRLYWYRQTLGQGPEFLTYFQNEAQLEKSRLLSDRFSAERPKGSFSTLEIQRTEQGDSAMYLCASSPGQGQYFGPGTRLTVT.

This chain connects TRBV29-1 to TRBJ1-3. Germline V gene data show CDR1 as SQVTM and CDR2 as ANQGSEA. The CDR3 sequence is 13 residues long. The chain's CDR3 is CSVGGEAGNTIYF.

V gene TRBV6-5 combines with J gene TRBJ2-7; the TCRdb call, TRBD1, lacks DNA for checking. This CDR3 spans 14 amino acids. Germline V gene lookup returns CDR1 MNHEY and CDR2 SVGAGI. CDR3 sequence: CASSYGTDLYEQYF.

The chain employs TRBV5-1 and TRBJ2-7; checking the TCRdb D call of TRBD1 is not possible without DNA. This CDR3 spans 14 amino acids. Germline lookup yields CDR1 SGHRS and CDR2 YFSETQ. The CDR3 protein is CASSLYPGSGEQYF.

This chain joins TRBV11-2 and TRBJ1-5; TCRdb proposes TRBD1, but this gene call is untestable without DNA. In germline, CDR1 is SGHAT, CDR2 FQNNGV. This CDR3 has 16 residues. CDR3 amino acids: CASSPYPGTANQPQHF.

The rearrangement links TRBV7-8 to TRBJ2-7; the TRBD1 assignment by TCRdb is unverifiable without DNA. The CDR3 is 15 amino acids. Germline values: CDR1 SGHVS, CDR2 FQNEAQ. The CDR3 sequence is CASSSSRGETYEQYF.

This chain links TRBV7-9 with TRBJ1-2. Germline assignment: CDR1 SEHNR and CDR2 FQNEAQ (reference sequence). The CDR3 sequence is 14 residues long. This CDR3 reads CASSLGSQIYGYTF.

The J gene is TRBJ2-7, the V gene TRBV18. The germline CDR1 and CDR2 sequences are KGHSH and LQKENI. The CDR3 runs to 12 residues. Here the CDR3 reads CASSPSTYEQYF.

J is TRBJ1-2 and V is TRBV6-5; TCRdb's D gene call, TRBD1, goes unchecked for lack of DNA. The CDR3 covers 14 residues. Germline CDR1 and CDR2: MNHEY and SVGAGI. The CDR3 region is CASSYGTDNYGYTF.

V and J are TRBV20-1 and TRBJ2-7; TCRdb reports TRBD1, a call that lacks DNA to check it against. The V gene's germline CDR1 is DFQATT and CDR2 SNEGSKA (reference sequence). The CDR3 runs to 15 residues. The CDR3 sequence: CSARAVGGPSYEQYF.

The chain recombines TRBV20-1 with TRBJ2-7; as DNA is missing, the TRBD1 call by TCRdb cannot be tested. The CDR3 loop spans 14 amino acids. Germline-derived CDR1 and CDR2 are DFQATT and SNEGSKA (reference sequence). The CDR3 loop reads CSARDTGDSYEQYF.

This sequence joins TRBV7-6 and TRBJ2-7; as DNA is missing, the TRBD1 call by TCRdb cannot be tested. The CDR3 has 15 amino acids. CDR1 and CDR2 from the germline V gene are SGHVS and FNYEAQ. CDR3 amino acids: CASSLEGAGSYEQYF.

The chain combines TRBV28 with TRBJ2-7; TCRdb returns TRBD1, unconfirmable since there is no DNA. The CDR3 runs 13 residues. Germline CDR1 reads MDHEN; CDR2 reads SYDVKM. Here the CDR3 reads CASRLDRDYEQYF.

The chain employs TRBV5-6 and TRBJ2-2; TCRdb selects TRBD1, and the lack of DNA leaves this call unchecked. Germline V lookup: CDR1 SGHDT, CDR2 YYEEEE. The CDR3 consists of 17 residues. This CDR3 reads CASTPTEGSIHTGELFF.

This chain links TRBV18 with TRBJ2-1; the D call from TCRdb, TRBD2, cannot be confirmed without DNA. The CDR3 length is 17 residues. CDR1 and CDR2 (germline): KGHSH, LQKENI. CDR3 protein: CASSSGSSSSTYNEQFF. The entire variable domain, with the rest obtained from reference TRBV18 and TRBJ2-1, is as follows: NAGVMQNPRHLVRRRGQEARLRCSPMKGHSHVYWYRQLPEEGLKFMVYLQKENIIDESGMPKERFSAEFPKEGPSILRIQQVVRGDSAAYFCASSSGSSSSTYNEQFFGPGTRLTVL.